Listed below are T cell receptor beta chains from one sample, sequenced in a study of tumor and adjacent non-tumor tissue in lung cancer. TCRdb used MiXCR to reprocess the multiplex PCR reads, holding one entry per CDR3 protein. Of about 80,000 distinct CDR3 sequences listed, 65% to 85% are singletons. The sample was distant non-tumor lung tissue. These receptors were taken from a man in his sixties with non-small cell lung cancer. The CDR3 runs from the conserved cysteine through the conserved F or W. A D gene is named only where the DNA matches it firmly. Clone sizes are given selectively: once, few, many, or a class where the clone is expanded.

>TRBJ2-3|TRBD2|TRBV11-2|NA
CAGRFLLAVADTQYF
TGTGCCGGCAGATTTTTGCTAGCGGTGGCAGATACGCAGTATTTT
>TRBJ2-3|TRBD2|TRBV11-3|once
CASSLLTGGYTDTQYF
TGTGCCAGCAGCTTACTCACGGGAGGGTACACAGATACTCAGTATTTT
>TRBJ1-5|NA|TRBV20-1|NA
CCARTTGTRQPQHF
TGCTGTGCTAGAACTACAGGGACGCGGCAGCCCCAGCATTTT
>TRBJ2-7|NA|TRBV12-5|NA
CASGLDYTGSYEQNF
TGTGCTAGTGGTTTGGACTACACGGGGAGCTACGAGCAGAACTTC
>TRBJ2-7|NA|TRBV5-4|many
CASSNDYEQYF
TGTGCCAGCAGCAACGACTACGAGCAGTACTTC
>TRBJ1-3|NA|TRBV11-2|once
CDNSLGGGPGNTIYF
TGTGACAACAGCTTAGGGGGTGGCCCCGGAAACACCATATATTTT
>TRBJ2-5|TRBD2|TRBV4-2|NA
CTSSQYLRAGGTQETQYF
TGTACCAGCAGCCAATATCTACGGGCGGGGGGAACCCAAGAGACCCAGTACTTC
>TRBJ2-7|TRBD2|TRBV20-1|NA
CNASGTSGSGSPESSEQYF
TGCAATGCTAGTGGGACTAGCGGGAGTGGCTCTCCCGAAAGTTCCGAGCAGTACTTC
>TRBJ1-1|NA|TRBV6-2/TRBV6-3|NA
CASSYSYGNTDVFF
TGTGCCAGCAGTTACTCCTACGGGAACACTGATGTTTTCTTT
>TRBJ2-7|NA|TRBV11-1|NA
CASSIAIRNNSYEQYF
TGTGCCAGCAGCATAGCGATTCGTAACAACTCCTACGAGCAGTACTTC
>TRBJ1-4|NA|TRBV5-1|few
CASSLGTPLQKLFF
TGCGCCAGCAGCTTGGGGACGCCCCTGCAAAAACTGTTTTTT
>TRBJ2-7|NA|TRBV11-3|NA
CASSIDGTYKQYF
TGTGCCAGCAGCATCGACGGGACCTACAAGCAGTACTTC
>TRBJ1-4|TRBD1|TRBV20-1|NA
CSPGTGQDLSRPNEKLFF
TGCAGTCCTGGGACCGGACAGGATTTATCGCGGCCAAATGAAAAACTATTTTTT
>TRBJ2-7|TRBD1|TRBV12-3/TRBV12-4|NA
CANSQTGDVFYEQYF
TGTGCCAACAGCCAGACAGGGGACGTCTTCTACGAGCAGTACTTC
>TRBJ2-1|NA|TRBV20-1|NA
CSDSSLSRGGNEQFF
TGCAGTGATAGTTCTCTGTCGCGAGGGGGCAATGAGCAGTTCTTC
>TRBJ1-1|NA|TRBV12-3/TRBV12-4|NA
CASYWQGLNTEAFF
TGTGCCAGTTATTGGCAGGGTCTGAACACTGAAGCTTTCTTT
>TRBJ2-6|NA|TRBV11-2|NA
CASSIISGANALTF
TGTGCCAGCAGTATTATCTCTGGGGCCAATGCCCTGACTTTC
>TRBJ2-7|NA|TRBV20-1|NA
CSARDPGSVPYEQYF
TGTAGTGCTAGAGATCCCGGTTCGGTTCCCTACGAGCAGTACTTC
>TRBJ2-5|TRBD1|TRBV11-2|NA
CASSSGQVLECQCF
TGTGCCAGCAGCTCCGGACAGGTTCTGGAGTGCCAGTGCTTC
>TRBJ2-5|TRBD1|TRBV11-1|NA
CATSLITGGFYQETQYF
TGTGCCACCAGCTTGATAACAGGGGGCTTTTACCAAGAGACCCAGTACTTC
>TRBJ2-2|NA|TRBV20-1|once
CSTPTLIGELFF
TGCAGTACTCCTACCCTCATCGGGGAGCTGTTTTTT
>TRBJ2-1|TRBD2|TRBV10-1|NA
CASSDWPGGNKQFF
TGTGCCAGCAGTGATTGGCCCGGGGGGAATAAGCAGTTCTTC
>TRBJ1-5|NA|TRBV20-1|NA
CSALRVWEDIKAQHF
TGCAGTGCGCTCAGAGTGTGGGAGGACATAAAGGCCCAGCATTTT
>TRBJ2-7|NA|TRBV6-5|NA
CVSGNGGVARYEQYF
TGTGTCAGCGGCAATGGGGGAGTCGCTCGTTATGAGCAGTACTTC
>TRBJ1-6|NA|TRBV11-2|NA
CANIEMTEYNSPLHF
TGTGCCAACATAGAGATGACTGAATATAATTCACCCCTCCACTTT
>TRBJ1-3|NA|TRBV5-6|NA
CANSLGPSGNTIYF
TGTGCCAATAGCTTGGGTCCCTCTGGAAACACAATATATTTT
>TRBJ2-1|NA|TRBV9|NA
CARSVDGGYNEQLF
TGTGCCAGGAGCGTAGATGGGGGCTACAATGAACAGCTCTTC
>TRBJ2-1|NA|TRBV4-3|NA
CTSSLNRFLHEQFF
TGCACCAGCAGCCTAAATCGGTTTCTACATGAGCAGTTCTTC
>TRBJ1-1|NA|TRBV29-1|NA
CSTSKGGVGATEAFF
TGCAGCACCTCTAAGGGAGGAGTAGGGGCCACTGAAGCTTTCTTT
>TRBJ2-7|NA|TRBV10-1|NA
CASSVPGGKQYF
TGCGCCAGTAGTGTACCCGGCGGCAAGCAGTACTTT
>TRBJ2-1|NA|TRBV6-2/TRBV6-3|NA
CASSYPARQFF
TGTGCCAGCAGTTACCCGGCTAGGCAGTTCTTC
>TRBJ2-1|NA|TRBV11-3|NA
CASSSLARGYNEQFF
TGTGCCAGCAGTTCCCTAGCGAGAGGTTACAATGAGCAGTTCTTC
>TRBJ2-1|TRBD1|TRBV12-5|NA
CASGLPGQGVHEQFF
TGTGCTAGTGGTTTGCCGGGACAGGGCGTCCATGAGCAGTTCTTC
>TRBJ2-1|TRBD2|TRBV20-1|NA
CGANPTSWRANEPFF
TGCGGTGCTAACCCGACTAGCTGGAGGGCCAATGAGCCGTTCTTC
>TRBJ1-6|NA|TRBV6-1|NA
CASGSTASNSPLHF
TGTGCCAGTGGTTCCACGGCCTCGAATTCACCCCTCCACTTT
>TRBJ2-4|TRBD2|TRBV20-1|few
CSADMSSGKSIQYF
TGCAGTGCTGACATGTCTAGCGGCAAAAGCATTCAGTACTTC
>TRBJ1-2|NA|TRBV6-5|once
CVSSSRQAKYDYTF
TGTGTCAGCAGTTCTCGACAGGCTAAATATGACTACACCTTC
>TRBJ2-3|NA|TRBV12-3/TRBV12-4|NA
CASSFLAERIDTQYF
TGTGCCAGCAGTTTTCTAGCTGAACGCATAGATACTCAGTATTTT
>TRBJ2-5|TRBD1|TRBV29-1|NA
CSATGTVETQYF
TGCAGCGCAACAGGGACAGTAGAGACCCAGTATTTC
>TRBJ1-1|NA|TRBV11-3|NA
CASSLTQNLYGRITEAIF
TGTGCCAGCAGCTTAACGCAGAATCTGTATGGTCGGATCACTGAAGCTATCTTT
>TRBJ2-3|TRBD2|TRBV10-2|many
CASSESSRTLAGGTDTQYF
TGCGCCAGCAGTGAGTCCTCCCGCACACTAGCGGGGGGCACAGATACGCAGTATTTT
>TRBJ2-1|TRBD2|TRBV12-3/TRBV12-4|few
CASSLVLAGINEQFF
TGTGCCAGCAGTTTAGTCCTAGCGGGAATCAATGAGCAGTTCTTC
>TRBJ2-1|NA|TRBV12-3/TRBV12-4|NA
CTSRLSSVGEQFF
TGTACCAGCAGATTATCTTCGGTAGGTGAGCAGTTCTTC
>TRBJ2-3|NA|TRBV11-3|NA
CASSLVARGRTVTQYF
TGTGCCAGCAGCTTAGTCGCCCGGGGGCGGACAGTTACGCAGTATTTT
>TRBJ2-5|NA|TRBV20-1|NA
CSDIDKSVQTQYF
TGCAGTGATATAGATAAGTCAGTGCAGACCCAGTACTTC
>TRBJ1-4|NA|TRBV5-1|few
CASSLDGTTNEKLFF
TGCGCCAGCAGCTTGGATGGGACAACTAATGAAAAACTGTTTTTT
>TRBJ2-2|NA|TRBV5-8|NA
CVSSLLGESTGELFF
TGTGTCAGCAGCTTGCTGGGGGAGAGTACCGGGGAGCTGTTTTTT
>TRBJ2-1|NA|TRBV6-2/TRBV6-3|NA
CASSYSLGVGCMNEQFF
TGTGCCAGCAGTTACTCCCTGGGAGTGGGATGCATGAATGAGCAGTTCTTC
>TRBJ2-6|NA|TRBV4-3|NA
CASSQEAVSRANVLIF
TGCGCCAGCAGCCAAGAGGCGGTGTCTCGTGCCAACGTCCTGATTTTC
>TRBJ2-3|NA|TRBV5-5|NA
CASSSRQSTDTQYF
TGTGCCAGCAGCTCAAGACAAAGCACAGATACGCAGTATTTT
>TRBJ1-1|NA|TRBV20-1|NA
CNAGSRQRTETFF
TGCAATGCTGGATCACGTCAGAGGACTGAAACCTTCTTT
>TRBJ2-5|TRBD2|TRBV4-1|NA
CASRGERGERETQYF
TGCGCCAGCAGGGGCGAGCGGGGGGAGCGAGAGACCCAGTACTTC
>TRBJ1-1|NA|TRBV4-3|NA
CASNQDGKRNTEAFF
TGCGCCAGCAACCAAGATGGGAAAAGGAACACTGAAGCTTTCTTT